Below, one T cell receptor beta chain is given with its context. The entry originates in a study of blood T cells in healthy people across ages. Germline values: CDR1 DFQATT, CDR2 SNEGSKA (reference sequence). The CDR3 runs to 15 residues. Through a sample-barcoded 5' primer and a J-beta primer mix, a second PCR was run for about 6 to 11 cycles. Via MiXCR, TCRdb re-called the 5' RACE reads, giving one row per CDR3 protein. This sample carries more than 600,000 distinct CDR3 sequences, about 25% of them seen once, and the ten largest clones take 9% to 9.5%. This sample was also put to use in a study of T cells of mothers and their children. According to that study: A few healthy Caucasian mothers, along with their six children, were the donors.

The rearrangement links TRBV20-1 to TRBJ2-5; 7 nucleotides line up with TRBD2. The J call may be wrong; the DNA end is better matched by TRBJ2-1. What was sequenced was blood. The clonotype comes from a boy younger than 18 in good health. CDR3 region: CSARRANSGNNEQFF. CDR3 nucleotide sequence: TGCAGTGCTAGAAGGGCCAACAGCGGGAACAATGAGCAGTTCTTC.